The clone carrying this T cell receptor (beta chain) appeared many times. Its antigen is unidentified. This entry is derived from a study of quantifying T cell responses using KT2 cells. Study-wide context: cDNA was made from DNase-treated RNA using alpha and beta constant primers. A predetermined fluorescence threshold ended the second PCR, run as a qPCR. Study outcomes and limitations: KT2 sequence counts showed saturation when very many KT2 cells were spiked in.

The sample is PBMC spiked with counted cells of clone KT2. Fixed numbers of PBMC received varying amounts of KT2 cells. A single-stranded UMI oligo with SP2 sequence was ligated to cDNA 3' ends. First-round PCR used four to five cycles and beta primers RC1.1 and RC1.2 covering TRBC1 and TRBC2. In TCRdb, the UMI-ligation and nested PCR reads were re-called with MiXCR into one record per CDR3 protein. The table lists 30,000 or so distinct CDR3 sequences, about 7.3% of them singletons, with about a sixth in the top ten. CDR3 length equals 13 residues. Trimming left V 0 bases short and J 0 bases short, with 1 base between.

The material sequenced was PBMCs spiked with cells of the T cell clone KT2. The V call is TRBV12-3 or TRBV12-4, the J call TRBJ2-3, with unresolved D. The clonotype comes from a human donor. CDR3 sequence reads: CASSLASTDTQYF. The CDR3 DNA follows: TGTGCCAGCAGTTTAGCAAGCACAGATACGCAGTATTTT.